The subject of this entry is one T cell receptor (beta chain). Its antigen remains unidentified. The input lacks base qualities; no much larger clone sits a single base away. Genomic DNA was isolated from the sorted cells so that the TCRbeta CDR3 region could be sequenced. The immunoSEQ Assay was used to sequence the TCRbeta CDR3 regions. In its TCRdb copy, this immuneACCESS table keeps in-frame sequences only and misses some clones. Where compared with another copy, unresolved V genes explain less than half of these, and the others have no known cause. The sample yields about 10,000 clones; around four fifths were counted once. Around 9.3% of the sample rests with the top ten. This sample is drawn from a study of OX40 agonist ivuxolimab in advanced cancers. About the study as a whole: Ivuxolimab, which targeted the costimulatory receptor OX40 (CD134), was an agonistic, fully human IgG2 monoclonal antibody. Peripheral TCRbeta sequencing was intended to test whether TCR sequence diversity was altered and clonal T-cell expansion was caused by ivuxolimab. Prior anti-PD-1, anti-PD-L1 or anti-CTLA-4 therapy was permitted, and 40% to 50% of dose-escalation patients had received checkpoint inhibitors. Intravenous ivuxolimab was administered to patients every 2 weeks at six dose levels: 0.01, 0.1, 0.3, 1.5, 3 and 10 mg/kg. Three dose-escalation patients achieved partial responses, one with hepatocellular carcinoma and two with cutaneous melanoma. Among the 50 to 55 dose-escalation patients, around 20 had hepatocellular carcinoma, around 15 melanoma, 9 renal cell carcinoma and 9 head and neck cancer. A male proportion of nearly 85% and a mean age of approximately 60 years, ranging from 23 to 79, were recorded for the dose-escalation cohort. The monotherapy dose-escalation portion (N ≈ 56 patients) of the phase I ivuxolimab trial is reported in the paper.

What the authors observed across the whole study: After ivuxolimab, more expanded clones were found on average in CD8+ T cells than in CD4+ T cells. The antigen specificity of the clonally expanded peripheral T cells was not determined. Low levels of normalized T-cell clonal expansion were also shown by some nonresponding patients. At doses of 0.1 to 3.0 mg/kg, clonal expansion of both CD4+ and CD8+ T cells in blood was seen between baseline and week 6. In the 0.1-3.0 mg/kg groups, partial responders were among the patients with the lowest normalized peripheral clonal expansion, particularly in CD8+ T cells.

The trial excluded patients who had a history of autoimmune disease or who were on systemic immunosuppression. Peripheral blood for TCR sequencing was collected from all dose cohorts at baseline, on cycle 4 day 1, and on cycle 7 day 1. The samples were drawn from a first-in-human, open-label, multicenter phase I dose-escalation trial of ivuxolimab. Adults with locally advanced or metastatic head and neck squamous cell, hepatocellular, melanoma or renal cell carcinoma were enrolled in the trial. Before TCR sequencing, CD4+ T cells and CD8+ T cells from peripheral blood were sorted into separate populations. Including the terminal cysteine and phenylalanine, the CDR3 comprises 15 residues. Only CDR3 DNA remains: 45 bases, in frame from the first base. The junction shows trimming of 0 bases on V and 3 bases on J, plus 12 bases between the germline ends. CDR1 MGHRA and CDR2 YSYEKL are derived from the germline V gene.

Specimen: CD4+ or CD8+ T cells sorted from blood, collected in a trial of the OX40 agonist ivuxolimab. This TCR was recovered from an adult with an advanced solid tumor such as melanoma, head and neck, liver or kidney cancer. The chain is assembled from TRBV4-1 and TRBJ2-7; no D gene can be assigned with confidence. The DNA reads TGCGCCAGCAGCCAAGATCGAGTCAGAGACTACGAGCAGTACTTC. Its protein is CASSQDRVRDYEQYF.